The T cell receptor (beta chain) under discussion was sequenced for a study of blood T cell repertoires in COVID-19. Study overall: COVID-19 samples, acute and convalescent, were from the United States, Italy and Spain. PBMCs, B-cell-depleted T cells, or T cells were the source of the cDNA or gDNA that made up the material.

Trimming stripped 3 bases from V and 4 bases from J, with 12 bases between. Germline V CDR1 and CDR2: MNHNS, SASEGT. This CDR3 is 14 amino acids long. In the original workflow: Estimation of nucleated cell counts relied on the amplification of reference gene primers. Only in-frame clones appear in the TCRdb table, and some are missing; sequencing was by immunoSEQ multiplex PCR. V, J and clone size reflect that table, while D and trimming were determined from the DNA. The sample includes fewer than 500,000 clones, more than 65% of them seen just once. The receptor was derived from a human donor with acute or convalescent COVID-19. The donor label of this sample is uncertain. The specimen sequenced was peripheral blood. This chain connects TRBV6-1 to TRBJ2-5; TRBD2 might be the D (6 bases). The chain's CDR3 is CASSEGGIGETQYF. The CDR3 region has the DNA TGTGCCAGCAGTGAGGGAGGTATAGGAGAGACCCAGTACTTC.